The 9 T cell receptor beta chains presented below share a single source sample, sequenced in a study of CD8+ T cells in alopecia areata. RNA extraction and reverse transcription yielded cDNA as sequencing template. TCRdb's copy holds only in-frame clones and misses some; the assay was immunoSEQ multiplex PCR. Recorded here are around 290,000 clones, with no singletons, and the ten leading clones hold approximately 1.2%. Separation of pooled cutaneous lymph node cells was by sorting with CD4, CD8alpha, NKG2D, NKG2ACE and other markers. The sequencing input was CD4+ T cells sorted from a lymph node. The receptors were gathered from a C3H/HeJ mouse with alopecia areata. The strain's MHC haplotype is H2-k.

Remarks on this clone: Genes and germline are mouse. With the read ending 4 residues before the CDR3 end, the germline J gene is used to fill in that end. The chain employs TRBV5 and TRBJ2-1, with D perhaps TRBD1 (6 bases). This CDR3 has 13 amino acids. Germline V CDR1 and CDR2: LGHNA, YNLKQL (reference sequence). V was pared by 5 bases and J by 4 bases, with 9 bases between. CDR3 DNA, as far as it was read: TGTGCCAGCAGCGCGGGACAATATGCT. This codes for CASSAGQYA. The entire CDR3 reads CASSAGQYAEQFF.

This clone was picked up a small number of times. The germline and genes are mouse ones. The CDR3 end is not reached by the read, which stops 4 residues before it; the germline J gene fills it in. The rearrangement uses TRBV19 and TRBJ2-7; a weak D match, TRBD2 (6 bases). CDR1 and CDR2 from the germline V gene are FNHDT and SITEND (reference sequence). The CDR3 spans 12 residues. CDR3 region: CASSMAGDEQYF. Incomplete CDR3 DNA: TGTGCCAGCAGTATGGCTGGGGAT. The variable domain in full, with the rest retrieved from reference TRBV19 and TRBJ2-7, is GGIITQTPKFLIGQEGQKLTLKCQQNFNHDTMYWYRQDSGKGLRLIYYSITENDLQKGDLSEGYDASREKKSSFSLTVTSAQKNEMAVFLCASSMAGDEQYFGPGTRLTVL.

This clone has a handful of counts. Gene names are the mouse ones. The read is 4 residues too short to cover the CDR3 end, so that end is filled in from the germline J gene. V is TRBV5 and J is TRBJ2-2; 9 bases agree with TRBD1. The CDR3 covers 16 residues. Per germline, CDR1 LGHNA and CDR2 YNLKQL (reference sequence). The junction had 3 bases not matched to a gene; V was cut back by 0 bases and J by 4 bases. The DNA read from the CDR3 is TGTGCCAGCAGCCAAGAGACAGGGGGGCTCACCGGG. Protein product: CASSQETGGLTG. The entire CDR3 protein is CASSQETGGLTGQLYF.

As to this clone: Gene names are the mouse ones. Read data end 4 residues before the CDR3 end; the end is taken from the germline J gene. V gene TRBV31 combines with J gene TRBJ2-5; no reliable D call. The germline V gene has CDR1 GKSSPN and CDR2 SITVG. The CDR3 totals 13 residues. Trimming removed 0 bases from V and 1 base from J, with 5 bases in between. The part of the CDR3 DNA that was read is TGTGCCTGGAGTCTCCAGGACCAAGAC. Its translation is CAWSLQDQD. The complete CDR3 protein is CAWSLQDQDTQYF.

This clone was counted a few times. Gene names are the mouse ones. The read gets to within 4 residues of the CDR3 end, and the germline J gene fills in the rest. This sequence joins TRBV17 and TRBJ1-1; unclear D gene. The CDR3 covers 15 residues. CDR1 is MNHDT and CDR2 is YYDKIL in the germline V gene. Trimming shortened V by 3 bases and J by 0 bases, and 11 bases separated the two germline ends. CDR3 DNA, as far as it was read: TGTGCTAGCAGTAGTTGGGGATCTGCAAACACA. Translated: CASSSWGSANT. The complete CDR3 reads CASSSWGSANTEVFF. The variable domain in full, completed from reference TRBV17 and TRBJ1-1, reads DTTVKQNPRYKLARVGKPVNLICSQTMNHDTMYWYQKKPNQAPKLLLFYYDKILNREADTFEKFQSSRPNNSFCSLYIGSAGLEYSAMYLCASSSWGSANTEVFFGKGTRLTVV.

This clone was counted a few times. Each gene name is a mouse one. The read is 4 residues too short to cover the CDR3 end, so that end is filled in from the germline J gene. V usage is TRBV13-3 and J usage is TRBJ2-7; 7 bases are a match to TRBD1. There are 13 residues in the CDR3. The germline V gene has CDR1 NNHDY and CDR2 SYVADS. The covered CDR3 bases are TGTGCCAGCAGTGATGTTGACAGGGAT. Translating gives CASSDVDRD. The entire CDR3 sequence reads CASSDVDRDEQYF.

With regard to this clone: Gene names and germline refer to mouse. Read coverage stops 4 residues before the CDR3 terminus; the germline J gene supplies the remainder. The identical CDR3 is also encoded by other nucleotide sequences in the sample. V usage is TRBV19 and J usage is TRBJ2-2; 7 bases fit TRBD1. The CDR3 spans 15 residues. V lost 4 bases and J lost 0; bases outside the gene matches: 3. Germline V gene sequence: CDR1 FNHDT, CDR2 SITEND (reference sequence). The CDR3 loop reads CASSLGQANTGQLYF. The sequenced part of the CDR3 DNA is TGTGCCAGCAGTCTCGGACAGGCAAACACCGGG.

The table lists this clone with a few counts. Gene names denote mouse genes. The DNA ends 4 residues before the CDR3 does, and the rest of the CDR3 is filled in from the germline J gene. The J gene is TRBJ2-2, the V gene TRBV19; no clear D. V was clipped by 2 bases and J by 6 bases, with 2 bases between them. The CDR3 spans 11 residues. Germline loops: CDR1 FNHDT, CDR2 SITEND (reference sequence). The part of the CDR3 DNA that was read is TGTGCCAGCAGTATGTCCGGG. This gives the protein CASSMSG. The whole CDR3 sequence reads CASSMSGQLYF.

This clone was seen a few times. Genes here carry mouse names. The read is 4 residues too short to cover the CDR3 end, so that end is filled in from the germline J gene. The chain combines TRBV5 with TRBJ2-3; possibly TRBD2 for D (7 bases). The CDR3 spans 15 residues. Germline V gene data show CDR1 as LGHNA and CDR2 as YNLKQL (reference sequence). V was shortened by 4 bases and J by 2 bases, with 13 bases between the two germline ends. The CDR3 spells CASSPPGGVAETLYF. Incomplete CDR3 DNA: TGTGCCAGCAGCCCCCCGGGGGGCGTTGCAGAA.